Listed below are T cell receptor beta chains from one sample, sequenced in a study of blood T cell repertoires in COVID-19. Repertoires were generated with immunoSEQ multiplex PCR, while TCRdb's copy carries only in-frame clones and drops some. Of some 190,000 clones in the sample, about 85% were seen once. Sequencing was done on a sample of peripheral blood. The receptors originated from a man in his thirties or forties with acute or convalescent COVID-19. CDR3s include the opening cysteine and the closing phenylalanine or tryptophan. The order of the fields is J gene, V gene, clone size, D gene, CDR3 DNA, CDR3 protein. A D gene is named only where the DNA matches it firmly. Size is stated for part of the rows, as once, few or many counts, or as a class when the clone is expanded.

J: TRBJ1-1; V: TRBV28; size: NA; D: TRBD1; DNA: TGTGCCAGCAACCCTCCGGGACAGGGCGTCTATGAAGCTTTCTTT; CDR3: CASNPPGQGVYEAFF
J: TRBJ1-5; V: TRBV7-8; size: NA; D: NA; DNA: TGTGCCAGCAGCTTGAGCCCCCCTCAGCCCCAGCATTTT; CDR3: CASSLSPPQPQHF
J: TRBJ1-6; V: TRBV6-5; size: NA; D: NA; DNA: TGTGCCAGCAGTCGGACAACCACTTACCTAGGTCCCCTCCACTTT; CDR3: CASSRTTTYLGPLHF
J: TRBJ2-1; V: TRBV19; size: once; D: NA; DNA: TGTGCCAGTAGAAATAGCGGCGGCTCCTACAATGAGCAGTTCTTC; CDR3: CASRNSGGSYNEQFF
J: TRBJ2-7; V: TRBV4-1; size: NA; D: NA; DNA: TGCGCCAGCAGCCAAGGGAAATTCGGGTTTCGGGAGCAGTACTTC; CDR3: CASSQGKFGFREQYF
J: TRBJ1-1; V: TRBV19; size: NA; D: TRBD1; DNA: TGTGCCAGTAGTGCGGGACAGATAAACACTGAAGCTTTCTTT; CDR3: CASSAGQINTEAFF
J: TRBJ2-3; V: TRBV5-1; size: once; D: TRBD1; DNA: TGCGCCAGCAGCTCCGGGGACAGGTTCACAGATACGCAGTATTTT; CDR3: CASSSGDRFTDTQYF
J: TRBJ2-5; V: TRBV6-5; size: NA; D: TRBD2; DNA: TGTGCCAGCAGTCTAGCGGGAGTTAGAGAGACCCAGTACTTC; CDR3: CASSLAGVRETQYF
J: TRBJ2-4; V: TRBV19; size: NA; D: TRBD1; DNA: TGTGCGGGACAGGGGTATGGCATTCAGTACTTC; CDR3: CAGQGYGIQYF
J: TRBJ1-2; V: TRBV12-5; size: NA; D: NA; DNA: TGTGCTAGTGGTTTGGTCGCTCGTGGCATCGAGGTAGCTAACTATGGCTACACCTTC; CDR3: CASGLVARGIEVANYGYTF
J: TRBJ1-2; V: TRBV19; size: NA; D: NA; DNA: TGTGCCAGTAGTATAGGCAGAAACTATGGCTACACCTTC; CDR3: CASSIGRNYGYTF
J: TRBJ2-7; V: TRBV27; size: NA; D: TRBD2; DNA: TGTGCCAGCGTGGGGACTAGCGGGGGCTACGAGCAGTACTTC; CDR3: CASVGTSGGYEQYF
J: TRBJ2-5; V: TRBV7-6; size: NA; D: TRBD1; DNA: TGTGCCAGCAGCCCGCACGACAGGGGAAAGGGAGAGACCCAGTACTTC; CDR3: CASSPHDRGKGETQYF
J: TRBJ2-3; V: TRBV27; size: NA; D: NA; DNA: TGTGCCAGCAGACAACCCAGTCCACCAGATACGCAGTATTTT; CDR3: CASRQPSPPDTQYF
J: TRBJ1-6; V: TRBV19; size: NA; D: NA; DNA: TGTGCCAGTAGTTTCGGAGGAGGGCACGGGTCACCCCTCCACTTT; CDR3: CASSFGGGHGSPLHF
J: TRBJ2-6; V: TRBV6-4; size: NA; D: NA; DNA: TGTGCCACCGATCAACGGGGCTCTGGGGCCAACGTCCTGACTTTC; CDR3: CATDQRGSGANVLTF
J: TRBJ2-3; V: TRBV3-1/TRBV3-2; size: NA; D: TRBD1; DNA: TGTGCCAGCAGCCAGAGCCGGGCAGGGGGTACGCAGTATTTT; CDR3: CASSQSRAGGTQYF
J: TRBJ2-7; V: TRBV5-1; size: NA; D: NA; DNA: TGCGCCAGCAGCTTGGCCACGGACACAATCTACGAGCAGTACTTC; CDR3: CASSLATDTIYEQYF
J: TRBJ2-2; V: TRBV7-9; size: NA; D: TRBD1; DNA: TGTGCCAGCAGCCCACAGGGGGACACCGGGGAGCTGTTTTTT; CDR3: CASSPQGDTGELFF
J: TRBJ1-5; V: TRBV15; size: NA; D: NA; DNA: TGTGCCACCGGCAGTGGACACCCGGGTCAGCCCCAGCATTTT; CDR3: CATGSGHPGQPQHF
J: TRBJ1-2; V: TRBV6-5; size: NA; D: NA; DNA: TGTGCCAGCAGCAGAGGGCGGACGGACTATGGCTACACCTTC; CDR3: CASSRGRTDYGYTF
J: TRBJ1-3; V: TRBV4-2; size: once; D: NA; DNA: TGTGCCAGCAGCCAAAATACAGGGATCAACTCTGGAAACACCATATATTTT; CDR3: CASSQNTGINSGNTIYF
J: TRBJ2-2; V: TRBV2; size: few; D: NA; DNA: TGTGCCAGCAGTGGGGCTGCTACCGGGGAGCTGTTTTTT; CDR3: CASSGAATGELFF
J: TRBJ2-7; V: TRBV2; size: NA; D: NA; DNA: TGTGCCAGCACGAGGGTAGACGAGCAGTACTTC; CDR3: CASTRVDEQYF
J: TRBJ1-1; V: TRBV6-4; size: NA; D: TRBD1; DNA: TGTGCCAGCAGCCAGGGACAGGGGACTGAAGCTTTCTTT; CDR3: CASSQGQGTEAFF
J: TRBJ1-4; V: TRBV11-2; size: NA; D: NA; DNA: TGTGCCAGCAGCTTGAATGGCAGACTTAATGAAAAACTGTTTTTT; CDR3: CASSLNGRLNEKLFF
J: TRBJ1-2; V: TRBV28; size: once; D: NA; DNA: TGTGCCAGCAGTCAGGACAATCAAGGCTACACCTTC; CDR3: CASSQDNQGYTF
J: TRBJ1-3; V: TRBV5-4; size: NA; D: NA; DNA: TGTGCCAGCAGCTTGGAAGATCCTAGCTCTGGAAACACCATATATTTT; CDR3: CASSLEDPSSGNTIYF
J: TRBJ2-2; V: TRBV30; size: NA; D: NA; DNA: TGTGCCTGGAGCAGGGGCAGGAACACCGGGGAGCTGTTTTTT; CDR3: CAWSRGRNTGELFF
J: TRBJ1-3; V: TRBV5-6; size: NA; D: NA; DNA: TGTGCCAGCAGCTACCTAGACAGGAGTAGAAACACCATATATTTT; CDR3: CASSYLDRSRNTIYF
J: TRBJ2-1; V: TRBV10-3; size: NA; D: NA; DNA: TGTGCCATGGCCGATTCTCTCTTTAATGAGCAGTTCTTC; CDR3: CAMADSLFNEQFF
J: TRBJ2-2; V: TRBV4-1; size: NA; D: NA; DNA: TGCGCCAGCAGCCAGATGTCAGTGAACACCGGGGAGCTGTTTTTT; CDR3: CASSQMSVNTGELFF
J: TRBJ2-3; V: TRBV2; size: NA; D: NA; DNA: TGTGCCAGCAGGGAGGGCCCTACCCCCACAGATACGCAGTATTTT; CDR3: CASREGPTPTDTQYF
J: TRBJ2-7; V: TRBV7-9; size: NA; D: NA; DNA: TGTGCCAGCAGCTTAGCCGGGGCGGGGGCCCACTACGAGCAGTACTTC; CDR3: CASSLAGAGAHYEQYF
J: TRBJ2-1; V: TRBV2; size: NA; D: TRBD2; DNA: TGTGCCACTACGCCGGGACTAGCAAGAAATGAGCAGTTCTTC; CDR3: CATTPGLARNEQFF
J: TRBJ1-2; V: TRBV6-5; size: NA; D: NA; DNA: TGTGCCAGTCCGGGACAAAACTATGGCTACACCTTC; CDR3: CASPGQNYGYTF
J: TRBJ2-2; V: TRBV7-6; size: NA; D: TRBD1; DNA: TGTGCCAGTAGGACAGGTTTGAACACCGGGGAGCTGTTTTTT; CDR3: CASRTGLNTGELFF
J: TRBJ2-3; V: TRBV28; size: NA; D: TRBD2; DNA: TGTGCCAGCCCCCCCCGTGGGTGGGGGACGCCAAGCGGGGGGGCAGATACGCAGTATTTT; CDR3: CASPPRGWGTPSGGADTQYF
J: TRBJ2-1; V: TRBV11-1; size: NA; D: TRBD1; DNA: TGTGCCAGCAGCCCCGGACAGGGGGCACTACACGAGCAGTTCTTC; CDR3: CASSPGQGALHEQFF
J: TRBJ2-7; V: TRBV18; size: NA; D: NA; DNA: TGTGCCAGCTCACCACTATTGGGGGGACCGTCCTACGAGCAGTACTTC; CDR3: CASSPLLGGPSYEQYF
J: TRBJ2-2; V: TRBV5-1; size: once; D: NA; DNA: TGCGCCAGCAGCGCCGACGGGAACCAACCCACCGGGGAGCTGTTTTTT; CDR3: CASSADGNQPTGELFF
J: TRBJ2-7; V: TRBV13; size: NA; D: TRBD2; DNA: TGTGCCAGCAGCCCCGGCGGCACTAGCGGCTACGAGCAGTACTTC; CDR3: CASSPGGTSGYEQYF
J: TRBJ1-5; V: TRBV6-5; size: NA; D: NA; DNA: TGTGCCAGCACCGGCGGGCATCTTAACAATCAGCCCCAGCATTTT; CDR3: CASTGGHLNNQPQHF
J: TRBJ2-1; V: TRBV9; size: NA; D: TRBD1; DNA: TGTGCCAGCAGCGTAAATTGGGGAACGGGACAGGAAAAGTTCTTC; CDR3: CASSVNWGTGQEKFF
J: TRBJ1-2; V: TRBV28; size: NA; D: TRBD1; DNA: TGTGCCAGCAGCACCGACAGGGGGAGTACTAACTATGGCTACACCTTC; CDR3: CASSTDRGSTNYGYTF
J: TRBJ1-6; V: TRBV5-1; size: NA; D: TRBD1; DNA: TGCGCCAGCAGCGGGTGGACAGGGAGCAATTCACCCCTCCACTTT; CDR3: CASSGWTGSNSPLHF
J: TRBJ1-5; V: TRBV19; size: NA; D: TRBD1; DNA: TGTGCCAGTAGTATCCCTGGGACAGTTAGCAATCAGCCCCAGCATTTT; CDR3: CASSIPGTVSNQPQHF
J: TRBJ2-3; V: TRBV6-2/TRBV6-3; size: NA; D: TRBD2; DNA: TGTGCCAGCAGTTACCGTGGGACTAGCGGGGGGTCGCGCACAGATACGCAGTATTTT; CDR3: CASSYRGTSGGSRTDTQYF
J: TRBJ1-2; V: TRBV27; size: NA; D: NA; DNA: TGTGCCAGCAGTTATGGAGGGGCCTATGGCTACACCTTC; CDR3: CASSYGGAYGYTF
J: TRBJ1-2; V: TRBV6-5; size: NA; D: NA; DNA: TGTGCCAGCAGTCCGACAGAGTATGTCGGCTACACCTTC; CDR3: CASSPTEYVGYTF
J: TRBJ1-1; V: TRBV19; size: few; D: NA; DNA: TGTGCCAGTAGTAGGATTACGGGGGACCCAGGTCACACTGAAGCTTTCTTT; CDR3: CASSRITGDPGHTEAFF
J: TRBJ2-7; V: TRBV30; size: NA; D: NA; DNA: TGTGCCTGGAGTCCGAAGGAAATAGAATTGGGCAACTACGAGCAGTACTTC; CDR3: CAWSPKEIELGNYEQYF
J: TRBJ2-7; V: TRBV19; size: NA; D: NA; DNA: TGTGCCAGTAGTGCACAGGTACGGAACGAGCAGTACTTC; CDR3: CASSAQVRNEQYF